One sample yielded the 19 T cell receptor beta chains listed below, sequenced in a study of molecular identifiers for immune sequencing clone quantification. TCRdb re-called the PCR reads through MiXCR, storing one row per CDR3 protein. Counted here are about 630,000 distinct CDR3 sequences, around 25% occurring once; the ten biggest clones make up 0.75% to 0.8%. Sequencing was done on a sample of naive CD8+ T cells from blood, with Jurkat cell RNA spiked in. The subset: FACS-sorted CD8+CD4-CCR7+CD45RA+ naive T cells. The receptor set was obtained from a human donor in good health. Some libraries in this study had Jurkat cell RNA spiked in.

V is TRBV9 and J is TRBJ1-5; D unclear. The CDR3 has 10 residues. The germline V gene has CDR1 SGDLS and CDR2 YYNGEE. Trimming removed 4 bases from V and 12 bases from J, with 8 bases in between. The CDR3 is CASSSILQHF. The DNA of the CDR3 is TGTGCCAGCAGCTCGATACTCCAGCATTTT.

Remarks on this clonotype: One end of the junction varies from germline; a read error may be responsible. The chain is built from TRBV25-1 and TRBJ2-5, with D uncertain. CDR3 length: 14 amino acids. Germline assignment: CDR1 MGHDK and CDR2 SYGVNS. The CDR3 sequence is CACSGGPWRETQYF. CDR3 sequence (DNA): TGTGCCTGCAGTGGTGGTCCTTGGCGGGAGACCCAGTACTTC.

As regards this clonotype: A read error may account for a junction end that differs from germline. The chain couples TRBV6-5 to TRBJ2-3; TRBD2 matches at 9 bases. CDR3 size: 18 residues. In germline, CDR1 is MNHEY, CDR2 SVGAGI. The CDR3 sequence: CAGSYSSVAGALTDTQYF. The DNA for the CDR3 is TGTGCCGGCAGTTACTCGTCGGTAGCGGGGGCCCTCACAGATACGCAGTATTTT.

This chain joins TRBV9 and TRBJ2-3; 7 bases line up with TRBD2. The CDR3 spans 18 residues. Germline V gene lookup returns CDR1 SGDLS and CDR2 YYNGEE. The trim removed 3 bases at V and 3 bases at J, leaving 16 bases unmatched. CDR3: CASSAGRGAGDGTDTQYF. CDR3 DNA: TGTGCCAGCAGCGCGGGGAGAGGGGCGGGAGATGGGACAGATACGCAGTATTTT.

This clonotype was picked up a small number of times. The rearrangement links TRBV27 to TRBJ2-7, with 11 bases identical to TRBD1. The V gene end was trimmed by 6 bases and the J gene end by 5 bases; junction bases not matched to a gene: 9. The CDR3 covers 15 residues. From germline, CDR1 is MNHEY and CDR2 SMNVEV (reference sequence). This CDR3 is CASSLGTGGIHEQYF. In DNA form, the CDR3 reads TGTGCCAGCAGCCTGGGGACAGGGGGGATCCACGAGCAGTACTTC.

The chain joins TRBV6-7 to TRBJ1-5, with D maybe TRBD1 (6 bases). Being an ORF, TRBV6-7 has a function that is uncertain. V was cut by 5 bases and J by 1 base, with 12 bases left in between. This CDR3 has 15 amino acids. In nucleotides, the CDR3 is TGTGCCAGCAGTGGGGGCTATAGGAGCAATCAGCCCCAGCATTTT. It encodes CASSGGYRSNQPQHF.

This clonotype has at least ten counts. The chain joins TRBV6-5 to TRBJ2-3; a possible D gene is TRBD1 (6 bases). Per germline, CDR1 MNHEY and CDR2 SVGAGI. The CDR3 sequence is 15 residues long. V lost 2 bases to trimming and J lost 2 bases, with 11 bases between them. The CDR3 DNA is TGTGCCAGCAGTTACGGGAACAGGGACACAGATACGCAGTATTTT. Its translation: CASSYGNRDTDTQYF.

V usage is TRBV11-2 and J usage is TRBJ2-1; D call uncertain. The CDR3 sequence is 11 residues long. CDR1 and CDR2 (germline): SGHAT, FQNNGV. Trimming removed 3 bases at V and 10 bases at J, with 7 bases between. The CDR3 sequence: CASSFLREQFF. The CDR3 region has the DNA TGTGCCAGCAGCTTTTTGAGGGAGCAGTTCTTC.

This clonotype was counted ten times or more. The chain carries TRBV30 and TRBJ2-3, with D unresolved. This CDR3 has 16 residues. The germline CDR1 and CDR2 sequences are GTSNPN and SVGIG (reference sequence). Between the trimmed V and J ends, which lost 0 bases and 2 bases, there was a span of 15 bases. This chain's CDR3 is CAWSVSWQKHTDTQYF. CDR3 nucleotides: TGTGCCTGGAGTGTAAGTTGGCAGAAACACACAGATACGCAGTATTTT.

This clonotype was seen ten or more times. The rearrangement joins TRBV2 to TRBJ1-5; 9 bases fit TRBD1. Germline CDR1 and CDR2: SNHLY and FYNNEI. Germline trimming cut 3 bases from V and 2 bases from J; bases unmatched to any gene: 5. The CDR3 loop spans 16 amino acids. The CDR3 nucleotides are TGTGCCAGCAGTGAGGGGACAGGGATTGGCAATCAGCCCCAGCATTTT. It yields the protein CASSEGTGIGNQPQHF.

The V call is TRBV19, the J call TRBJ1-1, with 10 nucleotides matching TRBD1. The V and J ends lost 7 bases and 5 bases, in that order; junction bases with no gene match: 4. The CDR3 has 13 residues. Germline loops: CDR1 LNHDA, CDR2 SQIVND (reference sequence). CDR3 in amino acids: CASKTGGRTEAFF. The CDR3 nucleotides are TGTGCCAGTAAGACAGGGGGCAGGACTGAAGCTTTCTTT.

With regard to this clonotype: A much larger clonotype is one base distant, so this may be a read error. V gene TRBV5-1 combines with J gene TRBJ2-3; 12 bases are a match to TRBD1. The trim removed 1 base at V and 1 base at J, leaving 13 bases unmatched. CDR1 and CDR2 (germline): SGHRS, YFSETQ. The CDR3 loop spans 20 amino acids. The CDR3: CASSLKGTGGYGIGTDTQYF. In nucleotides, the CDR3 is TGCGCCAGCAGCTTGAAAGGGACAGGGGGCTACGGAATCGGCACAGATACGCAGTATTTT.

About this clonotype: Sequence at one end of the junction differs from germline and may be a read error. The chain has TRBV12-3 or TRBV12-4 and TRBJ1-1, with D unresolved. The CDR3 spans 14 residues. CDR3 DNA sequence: TGTGCCAGCGGTTTAGGGCGGGGGAACACTGAAGCTTTCTTT. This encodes CASGLGRGNTEAFF.

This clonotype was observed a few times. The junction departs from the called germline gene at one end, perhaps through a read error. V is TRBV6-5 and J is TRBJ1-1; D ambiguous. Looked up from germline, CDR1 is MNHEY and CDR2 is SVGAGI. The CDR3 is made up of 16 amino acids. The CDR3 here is CASSYPTGSSPTGAFF. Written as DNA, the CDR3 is TGTGCCAGCAGTTACCCGACGGGGTCGTCCCCCACTGGAGCTTTCTTT.

The CDR3 nucleotides read TGTGCCAGCAGTTCACCCCTAATACAGGGGACAGGTGAGCAGTTCTTC. Protein: CASSSPLIQGTGEQFF. This sequence joins TRBV27 and TRBJ2-1; 8 bases agree with TRBD1. This CDR3 has 16 residues. V shed 4 bases and J 9 bases; nucleotides not matched to a gene: 14. Germline CDR1 is MNHEY and CDR2 is SMNVEV (reference sequence).

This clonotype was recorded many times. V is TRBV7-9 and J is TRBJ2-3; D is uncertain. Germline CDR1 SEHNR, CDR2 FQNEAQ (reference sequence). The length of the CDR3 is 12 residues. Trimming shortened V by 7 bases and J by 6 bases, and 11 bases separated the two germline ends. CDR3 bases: TGTGCCAGCAAAGACCTGAGGGATACGCAGTATTTT. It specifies CASKDLRDTQYF.

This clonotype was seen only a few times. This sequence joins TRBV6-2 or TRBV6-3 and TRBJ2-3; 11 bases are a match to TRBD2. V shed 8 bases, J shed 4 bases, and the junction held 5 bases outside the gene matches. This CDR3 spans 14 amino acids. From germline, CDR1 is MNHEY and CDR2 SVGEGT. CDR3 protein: CASALAGGADTQYF. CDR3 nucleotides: TGTGCCAGCGCGCTAGCGGGGGGCGCAGATACGCAGTATTTT.

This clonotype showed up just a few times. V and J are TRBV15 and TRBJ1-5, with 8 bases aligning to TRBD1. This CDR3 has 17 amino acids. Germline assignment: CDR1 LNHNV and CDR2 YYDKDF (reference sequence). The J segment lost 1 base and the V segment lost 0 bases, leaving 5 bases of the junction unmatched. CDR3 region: CATSRDRQGLSNQPQHF. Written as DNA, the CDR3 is TGTGCCACCAGCAGAGATAGACAGGGGCTGAGCAATCAGCCCCAGCATTTT.

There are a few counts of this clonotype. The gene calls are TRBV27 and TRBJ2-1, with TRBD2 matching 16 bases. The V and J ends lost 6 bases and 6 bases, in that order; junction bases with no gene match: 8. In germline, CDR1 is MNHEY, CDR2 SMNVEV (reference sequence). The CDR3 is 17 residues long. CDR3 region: CASRITGTSGRANEQFF. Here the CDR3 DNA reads TGTGCCAGCAGAATCACCGGGACTAGCGGGAGGGCCAATGAGCAGTTCTTC.